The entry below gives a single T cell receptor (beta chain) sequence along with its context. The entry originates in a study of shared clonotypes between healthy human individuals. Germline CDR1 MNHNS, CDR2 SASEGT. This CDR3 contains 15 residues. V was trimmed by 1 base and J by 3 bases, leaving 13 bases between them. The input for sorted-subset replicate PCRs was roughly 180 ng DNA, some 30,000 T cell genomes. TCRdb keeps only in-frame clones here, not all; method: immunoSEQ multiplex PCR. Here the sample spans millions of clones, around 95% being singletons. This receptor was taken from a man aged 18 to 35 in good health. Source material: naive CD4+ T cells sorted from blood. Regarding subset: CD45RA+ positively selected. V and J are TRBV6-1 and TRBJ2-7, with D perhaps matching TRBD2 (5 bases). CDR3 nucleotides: TGTGCCAGCAGTGAAGGGTCAGGAGGAGGCTACGAGCAGTACTTC. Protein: CASSEGSGGGYEQYF.